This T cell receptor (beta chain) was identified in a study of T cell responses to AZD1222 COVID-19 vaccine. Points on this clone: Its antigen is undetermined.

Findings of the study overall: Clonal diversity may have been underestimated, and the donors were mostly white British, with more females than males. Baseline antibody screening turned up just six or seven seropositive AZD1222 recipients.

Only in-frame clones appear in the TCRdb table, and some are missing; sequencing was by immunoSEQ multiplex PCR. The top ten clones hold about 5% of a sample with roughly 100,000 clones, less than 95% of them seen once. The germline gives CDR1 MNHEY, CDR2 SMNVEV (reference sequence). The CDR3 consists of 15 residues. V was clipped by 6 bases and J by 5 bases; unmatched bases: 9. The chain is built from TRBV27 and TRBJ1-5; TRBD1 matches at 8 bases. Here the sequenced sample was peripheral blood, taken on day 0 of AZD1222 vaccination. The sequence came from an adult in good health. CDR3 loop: CASRDWTGSHQPQHF. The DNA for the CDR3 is TGTGCCAGCAGAGATTGGACAGGGAGTCATCAGCCCCAGCATTTT.